Below, one TCR beta chain is given with its context. Its antigen is unidentified. Trimming removed 5 bases from V and 1 base from J, with 8 bases in between. CDR3 length: 13 residues. CDR1 LGHNA and CDR2 YSLEER come from the germline V gene. TCRdb keeps only in-frame clones here, not all; method: immunoSEQ multiplex PCR. The sample contains roughly 180,000 clones, 90% of which appear only once. The record originates from a study of T cell responses to AZD1222 COVID-19 vaccine. Study observations and caveats: Baseline serostatus was positive in only five to seven AZD1222 recipients. White British ancestry dominated among donors, who included more females, and clonal diversity was possibly underestimated.

The TCR originated in an adult in good health. This sequence joins TRBV4-3 and TRBJ1-1, with D possibly being TRBD1 (5 bases). The specimen comprised peripheral blood, sampled on day 0 of AZD1222 vaccination. The CDR3 spells CASSIQGNTEAFF. The CDR3 DNA is TGCGCCAGCAGCATTCAGGGGAACACTGAAGCTTTCTTT.